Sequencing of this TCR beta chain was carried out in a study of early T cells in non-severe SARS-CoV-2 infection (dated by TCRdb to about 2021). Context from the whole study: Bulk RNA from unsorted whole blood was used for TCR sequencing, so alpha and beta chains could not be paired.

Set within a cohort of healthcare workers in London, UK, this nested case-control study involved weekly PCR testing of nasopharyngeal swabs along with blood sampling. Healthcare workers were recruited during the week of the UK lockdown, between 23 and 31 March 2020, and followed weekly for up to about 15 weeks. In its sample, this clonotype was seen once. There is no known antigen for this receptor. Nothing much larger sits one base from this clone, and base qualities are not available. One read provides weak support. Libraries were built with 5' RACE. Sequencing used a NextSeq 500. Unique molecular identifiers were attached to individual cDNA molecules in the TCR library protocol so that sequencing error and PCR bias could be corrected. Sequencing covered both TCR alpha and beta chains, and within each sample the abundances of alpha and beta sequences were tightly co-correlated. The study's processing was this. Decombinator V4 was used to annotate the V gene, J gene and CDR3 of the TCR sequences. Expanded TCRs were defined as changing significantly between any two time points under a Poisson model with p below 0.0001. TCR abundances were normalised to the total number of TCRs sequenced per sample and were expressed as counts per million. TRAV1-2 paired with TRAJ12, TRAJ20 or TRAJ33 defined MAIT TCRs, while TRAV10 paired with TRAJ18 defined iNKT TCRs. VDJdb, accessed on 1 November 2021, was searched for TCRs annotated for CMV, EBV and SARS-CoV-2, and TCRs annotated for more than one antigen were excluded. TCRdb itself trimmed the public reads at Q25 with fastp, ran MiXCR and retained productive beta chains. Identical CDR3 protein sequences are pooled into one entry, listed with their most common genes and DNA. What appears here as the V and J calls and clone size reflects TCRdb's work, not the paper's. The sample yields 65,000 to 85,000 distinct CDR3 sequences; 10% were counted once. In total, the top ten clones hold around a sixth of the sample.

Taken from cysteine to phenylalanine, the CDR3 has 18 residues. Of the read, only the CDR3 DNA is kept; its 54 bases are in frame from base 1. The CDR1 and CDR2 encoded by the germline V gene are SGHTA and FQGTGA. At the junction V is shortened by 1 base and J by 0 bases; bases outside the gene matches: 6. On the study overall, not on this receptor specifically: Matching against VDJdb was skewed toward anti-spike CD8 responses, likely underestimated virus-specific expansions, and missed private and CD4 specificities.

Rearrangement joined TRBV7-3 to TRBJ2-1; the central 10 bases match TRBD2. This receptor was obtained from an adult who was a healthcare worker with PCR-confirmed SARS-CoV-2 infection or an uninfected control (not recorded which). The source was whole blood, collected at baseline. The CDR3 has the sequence CASSLIASGRNSYNEQFF. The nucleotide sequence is TGTGCCAGCAGCTTAATAGCTAGCGGGAGAAACTCCTACAATGAGCAGTTCTTC.